This entry lists 17 T cell receptor beta chains sequenced from one sample in a study of beta chain features in type 1 diabetes. TCRB transcripts that were expressed got sequenced, as all of the isolated RNA had been reverse transcribed. Profiling relied on immunoSEQ multiplex PCR, and the TCRdb table lists in-frame clones only, not all of them. The sample contains hundreds of thousands of clones, about 63% of which appear only once. The specimen sequenced was naive CD4+ T cells from blood. These receptors all come from a man aged 30 to 45 in good health.

The chain carries TRBV2 and TRBJ2-7; D may be TRBD1 (6 bases). The V end was cut by 4 bases, the J end by 2 bases, with 12 bases between. There are 14 residues in the CDR3. Germline values: CDR1 SNHLY, CDR2 FYNNEI. The CDR3 region is CASSGRTDAYEQYF. The CDR3 nucleotides are TGTGCCAGCAGTGGCCGGACAGATGCCTACGAGCAGTACTTC.

This chain uses TRBV4-2 with TRBJ2-4; D uncertain. Germline CDR1 reads LGHNA; CDR2 reads YNFKEQ. Trimming removed 3 bases at V and 5 bases at J, with 5 bases between. This CDR3 has 12 amino acids. Here the CDR3 reads CASSHRENIQYF. CDR3 in DNA: TGTGCCAGCAGCCACAGAGAAAACATTCAGTACTTC.

In its sample, this clone was seen once. The CDR3 DNA follows: TGTGCCACCAGCAAGGGGCTGGTCTATGGCTACACCTTC. Protein product: CATSKGLVYGYTF. The V gene is TRBV15, the J gene TRBJ1-2; possible D gene TRBD1, 5 bases. The CDR3 loop spans 13 amino acids. V gave up 4 bases and J gave up 4 bases, with 10 bases separating them. CDR1 and CDR2 (germline): LNHNV, YYDKDF (reference sequence).

The chain combines TRBV4-3 with TRBJ1-2; D is perhaps TRBD1 (6 bases). Trimming left V 1 base short and J 6 bases short, with 12 bases between. CDR1 and CDR2 from the germline V gene are LGHNA and YSLEER. The CDR3 spans 14 residues. The CDR3: CASSQVWGRDGYTF. In nucleotides, the CDR3 is TGCGCCAGCAGCCAAGTCTGGGGGCGGGATGGCTACACCTTC.

The chain carries TRBV28 and TRBJ2-7; tentatively, D is TRBD2 (5 bases). CDR3 length equals 14 residues. V dropped 1 base and J dropped 7 bases, with 14 bases sitting between them. Germline CDR1 MDHEN, CDR2 SYDVKM. The CDR3 is CASSLSPQTGEQYF. CDR3 coding DNA: TGTGCCAGCAGTTTATCCCCCCAGACGGGGGAGCAGTACTTC.

This chain uses TRBV7-9 with TRBJ2-1, with D perhaps matching TRBD1 or TRBD2 (6 bases each). The length of the CDR3 is 12 residues. V was cut by 4 bases and J by 13 bases, with 14 bases left in between. Germline CDR1 reads SEHNR; CDR2 reads FQNEAQ (reference sequence). The CDR3 loop reads CASSSPWGAQFF. The CDR3 region has the DNA TGTGCCAGCAGCTCGCCTTGGGGGGCTCAGTTCTTC. The full variable domain, with the rest looked up from reference TRBV7-9 and TRBJ2-1, is DTGVSQNPRHKITKRGQNVTFRCDPISEHNRLYWYRQTLGQGPEFLTYFQNEAQLEKSRLLSDRFSAERPKGSFSTLEIQRTEQGDSAMYLCASSSPWGAQFFGPGTRLTVL.

The chain uses TRBV4-1 and TRBJ2-7; D is ambiguous. This CDR3 has 15 amino acids. The ends were cut back, 2 bases at V and 0 bases at J, with 11 bases in the middle. Looked up from germline, CDR1 is MGHRA and CDR2 is YSYEKL. The CDR3 DNA is TGCGCCAGCAGCCAAACACAGCTAACCTCCTACGAGCAGTACTTC. Protein product: CASSQTQLTSYEQYF.

The chain is built from TRBV18 and TRBJ2-5; weak D call: TRBD1 (5 bases). This CDR3 has 16 residues. Germline loops: CDR1 KGHSH, CDR2 LQKENI. With 3 bases removed from V and 4 bases from J, the gap between germline ends came to 18 bases. CDR3 coding DNA: TGTGCCAGCTCACCCACAGCCCCCGGCCAGGGAGAGACCCAGTACTTC. This codes for CASSPTAPGQGETQYF.

This chain joins TRBV10-3 and TRBJ1-1, with no clear D. CDR1 is ENHRY and CDR2 is SYGVKD in the germline V gene. The V gene lost 0 bases and the J gene lost 6 bases, with 8 bases spanning the gap. The CDR3 has 13 residues. The CDR3 reads CAISESGIAEAFF. DNA for the CDR3: TGTGCCATCAGTGAGTCAGGAATCGCTGAAGCTTTCTTT.

The chain is built from TRBV7-2 and TRBJ2-2, with D unresolved. V dropped 3 bases and J dropped 5 bases, with 7 bases sitting between them. This CDR3 is built from 13 residues. Germline CDR1 is SGHTA and CDR2 is FQGNSA. CDR3 protein: CASSFTETGELFF. In DNA form, the CDR3 reads TGTGCCAGCAGCTTTACCGAGACCGGGGAGCTGTTTTTT.

This clone was counted once. This sequence joins TRBV7-2 and TRBJ2-3, with no clear D. The V end was cut by 5 bases, the J end by 0 bases, with 12 bases between. CDR3 length equals 15 residues. CDR1 and CDR2 from the germline V gene are SGHTA and FQGNSA. CDR3 DNA sequence: TGTGCCAGCAGCGGTACAGTGGTTAGCACAGATACGCAGTATTTT. Residues: CASSGTVVSTDTQYF.

The chain carries TRBV30 and TRBJ2-1, with TRBD1 as a possible D gene (6 bases). The CDR3 is made up of 11 amino acids. From germline, CDR1 is GTSNPN and CDR2 SVGIG (reference sequence). V lost 3 bases and J lost 13, with 13 bases in between. CDR3 protein: CAWRGADSQFF. The CDR3 nucleotides read TGTGCCTGGAGAGGCGCGGACAGCCAGTTCTTC.

The V call is TRBV28, the J call TRBJ2-5; D might be TRBD1 or TRBD2, each matching 5 bases. CDR1 and CDR2 from the germline V gene are MDHEN and SYDVKM. V was cut by 9 bases and J by 5 bases, with 13 bases left in between. The CDR3 runs to 12 residues. The CDR3 is CASTQGGETQYF. The DNA for the CDR3 is TGTGCCAGTACCCAGGGCGGGGAGACCCAGTACTTC.

The chain couples TRBV29-1 to TRBJ1-1; no definite D call. The germline V gene has CDR1 SQVTM and CDR2 ANQGSEA. V shed 7 bases and J shed 0 bases, with 9 bases lying between them. CDR3 length: 12 amino acids. CDR3 sequence reads: CSAHLMNTEAFF. CDR3 coding DNA: TGCAGCGCACATTTGATGAACACTGAAGCTTTCTTT.

The rearrangement joins TRBV4-3 to TRBJ2-3; D uncertain. The CDR3 spans 15 residues. Trimming removed 1 base from V and 4 bases from J, with 12 bases in between. CDR1 and CDR2 from the germline V gene are LGHNA and YSLEER. Written as DNA, the CDR3 is TGCGCCAGCAGCCAAGTTGCGGATGGGGCAGATACGCAGTATTTT. As protein: CASSQVADGADTQYF.

The table lists this clone with a few counts. The chain combines TRBV29-1 with TRBJ2-5, with a possible D match to TRBD1 (5 bases). The V end was cut by 6 bases, the J end by 2 bases, with 22 bases between. The CDR3 is made up of 16 amino acids. Germline V gives CDR1 SQVTM, CDR2 ANQGSEA. The CDR3 loop is CSVLGGDKGPQETQYF. As DNA, the CDR3 is TGCAGCGTCCTCGGCGGAGACAAGGGGCCACAAGAGACCCAGTACTTC.

The gene calls are TRBV29-1 and TRBJ2-3, with 11 bases matching TRBD2. Germline loops: CDR1 SQVTM, CDR2 ANQGSEA. This CDR3 comprises 15 residues. Unmatched junction bases numbered 5, after V lost 5 bases and J lost 1 base. The CDR3 nucleotides are TGCAGCGTTAGTTTAGCGGGGGGGCGCACAGATACGCAGTATTTT. It specifies CSVSLAGGRTDTQYF.